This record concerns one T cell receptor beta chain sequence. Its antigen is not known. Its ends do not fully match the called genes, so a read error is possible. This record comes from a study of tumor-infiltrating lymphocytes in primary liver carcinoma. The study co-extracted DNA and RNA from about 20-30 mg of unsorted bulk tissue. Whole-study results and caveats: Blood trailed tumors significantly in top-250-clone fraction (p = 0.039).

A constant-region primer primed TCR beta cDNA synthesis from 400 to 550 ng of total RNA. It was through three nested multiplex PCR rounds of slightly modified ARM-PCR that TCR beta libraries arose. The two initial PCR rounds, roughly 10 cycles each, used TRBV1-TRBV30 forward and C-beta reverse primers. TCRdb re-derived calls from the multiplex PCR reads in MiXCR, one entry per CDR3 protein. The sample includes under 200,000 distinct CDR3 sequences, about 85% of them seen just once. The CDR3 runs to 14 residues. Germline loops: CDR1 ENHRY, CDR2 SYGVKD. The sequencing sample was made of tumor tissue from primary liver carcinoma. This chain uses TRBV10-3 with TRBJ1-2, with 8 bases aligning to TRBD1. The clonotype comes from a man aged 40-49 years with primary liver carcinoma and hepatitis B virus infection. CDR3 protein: CTIREKGQAYGYTF. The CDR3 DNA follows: TGTACCATCAGAGAAAAGGGACAGGCTTATGGCTACACCTTC.